The 21 T cell receptor beta chains given below trace back to one sample, sequenced in a study of blood T cell repertoires in COVID-19. The repertoire was sequenced with immunoSEQ multiplex PCR; TCRdb's copy has only in-frame clones and lacks some. The profile shows about 59,000 clones, less than 90% of them singletons. What was sequenced was peripheral blood. The receptor source for this set is an elderly man in a cohort sampled during active COVID-19.

Written as DNA, the CDR3 is TGTGCCAGCAGCTCGGGACAGGGGTCCGCTGAAGCTTTCTTT. Residues: CASSSGQGSAEAFF. The rearrangement links TRBV7-3 to TRBJ1-1; 10 positions agree with TRBD1. Per the germline V gene, CDR1 is SGHTA and CDR2 is FQGTGA. After removal of 4 bases from V and 6 bases from J, the junction contained 5 bases not matched to a gene. This CDR3 has 14 amino acids.

This chain connects TRBV6-1 to TRBJ1-1, with no clear D. V was cut by 2 bases and J by 5 bases, with 9 bases left in between. Per the germline V gene, CDR1 is MNHNS and CDR2 is SASEGT. The CDR3 runs to 13 residues. CDR3 amino acids: CASSESQKTEAFF. CDR3 coding DNA: TGTGCCAGCAGTGAATCTCAGAAAACTGAAGCTTTCTTT.

The J gene is TRBJ1-5, the V gene TRBV6-2 or TRBV6-3; TRBD1 matches at 10 bases. The ends lost 5 bases at V and 3 bases at J; junction bases unmatched: 7. Germline V gene data show CDR1 as MNHEY and CDR2 as SVGEGT. The CDR3 spans 16 residues. CDR3 protein: CASSPLGQGTNQPQHF. The CDR3 nucleotides read TGTGCCAGCAGTCCCCTGGGACAGGGGACCAATCAGCCCCAGCATTTT.

The chain joins TRBV7-6 to TRBJ1-1; 7 bases agree with TRBD1. Germline CDR1 SGHVS, CDR2 FNYEAQ. CDR3 length equals 19 residues. Trimming took 2 bases from V and 4 from J; bases not matched to a gene: 19. CDR3 bases: TGTGCCAGCAGCTTAAGTATAGTTTCGACAGGGAGAGCGGGCACTGAAGCTTTCTTT. It specifies CASSLSIVSTGRAGTEAFF.

The chain combines TRBV25-1 with TRBJ1-1; 7 bases map to TRBD1. CDR1 MGHDK and CDR2 SYGVNS come from the germline V gene. The CDR3 sequence is 16 residues long. Germline trimming cut 1 base from V and 0 bases from J; bases unmatched to any gene: 5. The CDR3 DNA is TGTGCCAGCAGTGAATCTGTGACAGGGATGAACACTGAAGCTTTCTTT. It codes for CASSESVTGMNTEAFF.

The CDR3 spells CASSIFDRAGVNEQFF. The CDR3 bases are TGTGCCAGCAGCATCTTCGACAGGGCGGGCGTCAATGAGCAGTTCTTC. The chain is built from TRBV5-5 and TRBJ2-1; TRBD1 matches at 7 bases. Germline CDR1 is SGHKS and CDR2 is YYEKEE (reference sequence). This CDR3 is 16 amino acids long. Trimming removed 4 bases from V and 6 bases from J; junction bases left unmatched: 13.

This clone was recorded only once. The rearrangement joins TRBV6-5 to TRBJ2-7, with 10 positions matching TRBD2. V gave up 6 bases and J gave up 4 bases; unmatched junction bases: 6. Germline CDR1 MNHEY, CDR2 SVGAGI. CDR3 length: 14 residues. The CDR3 loop is CASRLTSGMYEQYF. The CDR3 DNA reads TGTGCCAGCAGACTCACTAGCGGGATGTACGAGCAGTACTTC.

The chain couples TRBV5-5 to TRBJ2-5; 9 bases align to TRBD1. Germline CDR1 and CDR2: SGHKS and YYEKEE (reference sequence). This CDR3 has 15 residues. V lost 0 bases to trimming and J lost 6 bases; unmatched junction nucleotides: 6. CDR3 residues: CASSLATGGSKTQYF. For the CDR3, the DNA is TGTGCCAGCAGCTTGGCGACAGGGGGTAGCAAGACCCAGTACTTC.

The rearrangement links TRBV6-5 to TRBJ2-2; D call uncertain. CDR1 MNHEY and CDR2 SVGAGI come from the germline V gene. The CDR3 covers 14 residues. V lost 7 bases to trimming and J lost 6 bases, with 15 bases between them. The CDR3 DNA is TGTGCCAGCACCCCCACCCCGGGTTCCGGGGAGCTGTTTTTT. Its protein product is CASTPTPGSGELFF.

The V call is TRBV19, the J call TRBJ2-6, with 7 positions matching TRBD1. The junction had 4 bases not matched to a gene; V was cut back by 5 bases and J by 0 bases. CDR3 length: 16 residues. Germline assignment: CDR1 LNHDA and CDR2 SQIVND (reference sequence). The CDR3 DNA is TGTGCCAGTAGTCTGACAGGGATCTCTGGGGCCAACGTCCTGACTTTC. Translation gives CASSLTGISGANVLTF.

V is TRBV11-2 and J is TRBJ1-1; D is possibly TRBD1 (6 bases). The CDR3 consists of 14 residues. Trimming left V 1 base short and J 1 base short, with 7 bases between. Per the germline V gene, CDR1 is SGHAT and CDR2 is FQNNGV. The CDR3 here is CASSLGTENTEAFF. In nucleotides, the CDR3 is TGTGCCAGCAGCTTAGGGACAGAGAACACTGAAGCTTTCTTT.

This chain uses TRBV5-1 with TRBJ2-7; 10 bases agree with TRBD1. Germline values: CDR1 SGHRS, CDR2 YFSETQ. V was clipped by 3 bases and J by 3 bases; unmatched bases: 6. The CDR3 contains 15 residues. For the CDR3, the DNA is TGCGCCAGCAGCTGGGGGACAGGGGTAGGCTACGAGCAGTACTTC. Its translation is CASSWGTGVGYEQYF.

The chain couples TRBV5-1 to TRBJ1-1; 7 nucleotides line up with TRBD1. With 1 base clipped from V and 6 bases from J, the junction kept 9 bases outside the gene matches. The CDR3 totals 15 residues. Germline CDR1 is SGHRS and CDR2 is YFSETQ. CDR3 amino acids: CASSLYLQGGSEAFF. The DNA of the CDR3 is TGCGCCAGCAGCTTGTACCTTCAGGGGGGATCTGAAGCTTTCTTT.

This chain links TRBV6-2 or TRBV6-3 with TRBJ2-3, with D tentatively TRBD1 (5 bases). The CDR3 length is 16 residues. The germline CDR1 and CDR2 sequences are MNHEY and SVGEGT. The V and J ends lost 0 bases and 1 base respectively, with 11 bases between them. The CDR3: CASSYSIGRGTDTQYF. DNA for the CDR3: TGTGCCAGCAGTTACTCGATCGGCAGGGGCACAGATACGCAGTATTTT.

The chain employs TRBV9 and TRBJ2-3; possible D gene TRBD2, 6 bases. CDR1 SGDLS and CDR2 YYNGEE come from the germline V gene. Trimming took 0 bases from V and 4 from J, leaving 15 bases between them. The CDR3 has 16 amino acids. CDR3: CASSVGPLGGADTQYF. CDR3 DNA sequence: TGTGCCAGCAGCGTAGGCCCATTGGGGGGTGCAGATACGCAGTATTTT.

CDR3 protein: CAISDRDRAITNTIYF. The DNA of the CDR3 is TGTGCCATCAGTGACCGGGACAGGGCGATTACAAACACCATATATTTT. The chain has TRBV10-3 and TRBJ1-3; 9 nucleotides align to TRBD1. This CDR3 spans 16 amino acids. With V trimmed by 3 bases and J by 6 bases, 9 bases remained unmatched. Per the germline V gene, CDR1 is ENHRY and CDR2 is SYGVKD.

The sample holds one count of this clone. The rearrangement uses TRBV7-8 and TRBJ2-3; 11 nucleotides agree with TRBD2. The CDR3 consists of 16 residues. The V gene's germline CDR1 is SGHVS and CDR2 FQNEAQ. V lost 6 bases, J lost 3 bases, and 8 bases stayed unmatched. The CDR3 DNA reads as TGTGCCAGCAGAGGGGGTTTAGCGGGAGGGACAGATACGCAGTATTTT. Its protein is CASRGGLAGGTDTQYF.

The CDR3 loop reads CASSLAQTYEQYF. CDR3 DNA: TGTGCCAGCAGCTTGGCACAGACCTACGAGCAGTACTTC. The chain uses TRBV5-4 and TRBJ2-7; D is ambiguous. CDR1 SGHNT and CDR2 YYREEE come from the germline V gene (reference sequence). The V end lost 0 bases, the J end lost 2 bases, and 6 bases lay between the germline ends. The CDR3 runs to 13 residues.

The rearrangement joins TRBV3-1 (or the pseudogene TRBV3-2) to TRBJ2-5; D possibly corresponds to TRBD1 (6 bases). V was clipped by 2 bases and J by 4 bases, with 14 bases between them. CDR3 size: 15 residues. CDR1 is LGHDT and CDR2 is YNNKEL in the germline V gene (reference sequence). The CDR3 region is CASSQNPGVPETQYF. CDR3 DNA: TGTGCCAGCAGCCAAAACCCAGGGGTTCCAGAGACCCAGTACTTC.

The chain joins TRBV7-2 to TRBJ2-7; D is uncertain. This CDR3 comprises 15 residues. The V and J ends lost 3 bases and 0 bases respectively, with 12 bases between them. Germline CDR1 is SGHTA and CDR2 is FQGNSA. Here the CDR3 DNA reads TGTGCCAGCAGCTTGCAGGCACGTACCTCCTACGAGCAGTACTTC. Translation gives CASSLQARTSYEQYF.

The chain recombines TRBV5-6 with TRBJ1-2; TRBD1 agrees at 7 bases. Germline V lookup: CDR1 SGHDT, CDR2 YYEEEE. J was trimmed by 5 bases and V by 0 bases; bases with no gene match: 4. The CDR3 length is 14 residues. CDR3 bases: TGTGCCAGCAGCTTGGGACAGGGTAATTATGGCTACACCTTC. The encoded protein is CASSLGQGNYGYTF.